Listed here is a single T cell receptor (beta chain). The entry originates in a study of T cell changes during pregnancy in multiple sclerosis. The assay was immunoSEQ multiplex PCR, and TCRdb's table has in-frame clones only and misses some. The sample has tens of thousands of clones, about 91% seen once. CDR1 SGHNT and CDR2 YYREEE come from the germline V gene (reference sequence). The CDR3 spans 15 residues. The V gene end was trimmed by 4 bases and the J gene end by 1 base; junction bases not matched to a gene: 4. The TCR was taken from a female donor with multiple sclerosis, enrolled in a pregnancy study. The input for sequencing was peripheral blood, taken after pregnancy. The chain combines TRBV5-4 with TRBJ2-5; 10 bases align to TRBD1. The CDR3 coding sequence is TGTGCCAGCAGCCCCGGGGACAGGGGCCAAGAGACCCAGTACTTC. Its protein is CASSPGDRGQETQYF.